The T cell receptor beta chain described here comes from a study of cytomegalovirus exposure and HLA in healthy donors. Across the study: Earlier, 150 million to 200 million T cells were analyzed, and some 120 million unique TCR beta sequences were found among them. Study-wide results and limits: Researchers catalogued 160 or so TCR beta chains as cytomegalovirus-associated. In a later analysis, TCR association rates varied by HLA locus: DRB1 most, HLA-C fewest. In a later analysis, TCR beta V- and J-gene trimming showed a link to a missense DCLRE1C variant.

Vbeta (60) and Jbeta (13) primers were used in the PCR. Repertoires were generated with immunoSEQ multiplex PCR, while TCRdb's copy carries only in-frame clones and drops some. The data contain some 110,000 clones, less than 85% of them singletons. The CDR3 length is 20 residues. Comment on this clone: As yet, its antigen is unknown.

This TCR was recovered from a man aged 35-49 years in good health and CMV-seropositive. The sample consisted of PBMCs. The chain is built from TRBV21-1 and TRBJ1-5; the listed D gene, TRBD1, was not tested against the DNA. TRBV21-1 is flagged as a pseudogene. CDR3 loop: CASSKARILGELRQAQPQHF. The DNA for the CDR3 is TGTGCCAGCAGCAAAGCGCGAATTCTAGGTGAATTGAGACAGGCGCAGCCCCAGCATTTT.